This T cell receptor (beta chain) was identified in a study of human T cells and chemical hapten exposure. Time point meaning: patch test 2, 6 weeks after DPC sensitization. Treatment indicated: therapeutic diphenylcyclopropenone sensitization with weekly scalp DPC. In this sample, this clonotype turned up many times. TCRdb re-called the RACE reads through MiXCR, storing one row per CDR3 protein. The sample records around 69,000 distinct CDR3 sequences, 8.5% to 9% being singletons. V gave up 5 bases and J gave up 3 bases; unmatched junction bases: 5. Germline CDR1 and CDR2: DFQATT and SNEGSKA (reference sequence). This CDR3 has 13 residues.

This TCR was sampled from a woman aged 45-65 years with alopecia areata. Some clones in this sample may be carry-over from other donors' samples. The chain uses TRBV20-1 and TRBJ1-1; 8 bases fit TRBD1. The sample here was whole blood, taken in connection with sensitization to the hapten diphenylcyclopropenone (DPC). CDR3 in DNA: TGCAGTGCTGGAGGACAGGGTTACACTGAAGCTTTCTTT. Translated, it gives CSAGGQGYTEAFF.